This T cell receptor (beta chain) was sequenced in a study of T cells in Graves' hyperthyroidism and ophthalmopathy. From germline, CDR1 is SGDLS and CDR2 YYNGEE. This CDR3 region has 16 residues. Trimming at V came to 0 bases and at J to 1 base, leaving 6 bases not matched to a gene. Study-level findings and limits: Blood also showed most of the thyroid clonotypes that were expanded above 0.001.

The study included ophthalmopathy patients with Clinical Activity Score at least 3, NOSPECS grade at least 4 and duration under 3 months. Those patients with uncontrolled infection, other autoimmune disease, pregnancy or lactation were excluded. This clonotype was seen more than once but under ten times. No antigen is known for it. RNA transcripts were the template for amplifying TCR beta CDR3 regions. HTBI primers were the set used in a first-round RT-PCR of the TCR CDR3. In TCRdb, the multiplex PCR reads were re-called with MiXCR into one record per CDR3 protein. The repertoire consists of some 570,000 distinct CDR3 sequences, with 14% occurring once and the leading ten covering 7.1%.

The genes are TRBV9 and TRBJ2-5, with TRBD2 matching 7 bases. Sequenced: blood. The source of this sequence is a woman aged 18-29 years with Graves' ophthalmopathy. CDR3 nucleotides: TGTGCCAGCAGCGTAGGGGGAGGGGATATCCAAGAGACCCAGTACTTC. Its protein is CASSVGGGDIQETQYF. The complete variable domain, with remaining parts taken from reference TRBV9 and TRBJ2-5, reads DSGVTQTPKHLITATGQRVTLRCSPRSGDLSVYWYQQSLDQGLQFLIQYYNGEERAKGNILERFSAQQFPDLHSELNLSSLELGDSALYFCASSVGGGDIQETQYFGPGTRLLVL.